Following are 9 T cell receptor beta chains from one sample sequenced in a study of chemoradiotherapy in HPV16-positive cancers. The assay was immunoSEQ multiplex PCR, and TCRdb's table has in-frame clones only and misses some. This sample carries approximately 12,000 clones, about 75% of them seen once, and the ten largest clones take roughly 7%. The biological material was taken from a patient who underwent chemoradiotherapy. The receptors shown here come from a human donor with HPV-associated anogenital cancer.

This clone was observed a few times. The CDR3 loop is CASSNLLAGGYEQYF. DNA for the CDR3: TGTGCCAGCAGTAACCTCCTAGCGGGAGGATACGAGCAGTACTTC. This rearrangement joins TRBV27 to TRBJ2-7; 11 bases align to TRBD2. J lost 4 bases, V lost 5 bases, and 7 bases had no gene match. This CDR3 has 15 amino acids. In germline, CDR1 is MNHEY, CDR2 SMNVEV (reference sequence).

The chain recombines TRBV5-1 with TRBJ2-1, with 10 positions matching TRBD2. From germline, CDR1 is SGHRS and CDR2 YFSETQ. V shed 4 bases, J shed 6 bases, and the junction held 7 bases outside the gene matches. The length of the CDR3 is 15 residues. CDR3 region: CASSLGLADSNEQFF. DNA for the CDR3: TGCGCCAGCAGCCTCGGACTAGCGGACAGCAATGAGCAGTTCTTC. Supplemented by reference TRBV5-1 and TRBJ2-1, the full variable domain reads KAGVTQTPRYLIKTRGQQVTLSCSPISGHRSVSWYQQTPGQGLQFLFEYFSETQRNKGNFPGRFSGRQFSNSRSEMNVSTLELGDSALYLCASSLGLADSNEQFFGPGTRLTVL.

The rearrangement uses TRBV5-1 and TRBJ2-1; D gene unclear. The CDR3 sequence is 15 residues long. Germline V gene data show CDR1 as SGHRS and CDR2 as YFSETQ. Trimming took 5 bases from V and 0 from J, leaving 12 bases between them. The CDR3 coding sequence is TGCGCCAGCAGGTTATCTGTTAGCTCCTACAATGAGCAGTTCTTC. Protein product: CASRLSVSSYNEQFF.

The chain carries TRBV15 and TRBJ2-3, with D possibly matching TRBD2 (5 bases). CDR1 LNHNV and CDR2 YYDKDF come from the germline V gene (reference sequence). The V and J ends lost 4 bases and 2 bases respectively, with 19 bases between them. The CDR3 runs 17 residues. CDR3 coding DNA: TGTGCCACCAGCAAGGGCCAGTGGGCCCTAGCCACAGATACGCAGTATTTT. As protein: CATSKGQWALATDTQYF.

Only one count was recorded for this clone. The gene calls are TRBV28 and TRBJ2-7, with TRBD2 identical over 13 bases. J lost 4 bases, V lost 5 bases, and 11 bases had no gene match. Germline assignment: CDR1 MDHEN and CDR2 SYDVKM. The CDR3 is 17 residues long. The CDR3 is CASSKPPGTSGTYEQYF. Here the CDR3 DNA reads TGTGCCAGCAGTAAACCCCCCGGGACTAGCGGGACTTACGAGCAGTACTTC. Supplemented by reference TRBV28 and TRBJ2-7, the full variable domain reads DVKVTQSSRYLVKRTGEKVFLECVQDMDHENMFWYRQDPGLGLRLIYFSYDVKMKEKGDIPEGYSVSREKKERFSLILESASTNQTSMYLCASSKPPGTSGTYEQYFGPGTRLTVT.

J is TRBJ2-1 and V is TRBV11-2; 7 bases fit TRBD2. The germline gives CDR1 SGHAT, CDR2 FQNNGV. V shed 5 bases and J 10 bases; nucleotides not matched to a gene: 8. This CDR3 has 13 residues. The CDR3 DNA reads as TGTGCCAGCAGCCCGGGAACTAGCGCAGAGCAGTTCTTC. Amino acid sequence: CASSPGTSAEQFF.

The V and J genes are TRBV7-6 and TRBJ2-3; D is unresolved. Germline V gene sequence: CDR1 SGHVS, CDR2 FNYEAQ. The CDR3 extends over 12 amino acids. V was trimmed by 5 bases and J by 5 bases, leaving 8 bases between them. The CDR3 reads CASSPDGDTQYF. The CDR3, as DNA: TGTGCCAGCAGCCCGGACGGAGATACGCAGTATTTT.

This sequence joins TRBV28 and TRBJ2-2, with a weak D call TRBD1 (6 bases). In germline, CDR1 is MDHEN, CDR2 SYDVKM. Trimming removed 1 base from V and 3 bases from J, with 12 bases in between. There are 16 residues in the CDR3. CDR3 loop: CASSLSGAQDTGELFF. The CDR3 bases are TGTGCCAGCAGTTTATCAGGGGCGCAAGACACCGGGGAGCTGTTTTTT.

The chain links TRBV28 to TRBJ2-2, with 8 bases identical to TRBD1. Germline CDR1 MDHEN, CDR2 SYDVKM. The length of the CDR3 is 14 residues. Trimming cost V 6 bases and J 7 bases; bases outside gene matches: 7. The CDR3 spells CASRPDRAVGELFF. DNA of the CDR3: TGTGCCAGCAGGCCGGACAGGGCGGTCGGGGAGCTGTTTTTT.